One sample yielded the 27 T cell receptor beta chains listed below, sequenced in a study of blood T cell repertoires in COVID-19. The table came from immunoSEQ multiplex PCR; TCRdb's copy has only in-frame clones and leaves some out. The sample includes fewer than 200,000 clones, over 75% of them seen just once. Sequenced input: peripheral blood. All receptors derive from a man in his sixties who had recovered from COVID-19.

The chain uses TRBV4-2 and TRBJ1-5; D is undetermined. This CDR3 region has 14 residues. Germline lookup yields CDR1 LGHNA and CDR2 YNFKEQ. Trimming stripped 3 bases from V and 5 bases from J, with 11 bases between. This CDR3 is CASSQSRQDQPQHF. CDR3 DNA sequence: TGTGCCAGCAGCCAGAGTAGGCAGGATCAGCCCCAGCATTTT.

This clone was seen a single time. The chain carries TRBV7-2 and TRBJ1-6, with TRBD1 as a possible D gene (6 bases). The ends were cut back, 0 bases at V and 8 bases at J, with 8 bases in the middle. This CDR3 is 14 amino acids long. Germline assignment: CDR1 SGHTA and CDR2 FQGNSA. The CDR3 loop reads CASSLAGGYSPLHF. CDR3 nucleotides: TGTGCCAGCAGCTTAGCAGGGGGATATTCACCCCTCCACTTT.

The sample holds a few counts of this clone. This chain connects TRBV5-1 to TRBJ1-2, with no clear D. This CDR3 is built from 14 residues. Per the germline V gene, CDR1 is SGHRS and CDR2 is YFSETQ. Trimming stripped 1 base from V and 4 bases from J, with 11 bases between. CDR3 sequence reads: CASSLTTGSYGYTF. CDR3 in DNA: TGCGCCAGCAGCTTGACTACGGGATCCTATGGCTACACCTTC.

The V call is TRBV7-9, the J call TRBJ1-2, with 9 nucleotides matching TRBD1. In germline, CDR1 is SEHNR, CDR2 FQNEAQ (reference sequence). This CDR3 is 18 amino acids long. V lost 5 bases, J lost 1 base, and 14 bases stayed unmatched. The CDR3 DNA reads as TGTGCCAGCAGCCGTACGACTGGAGGGACAGGGATTAACTATGGCTACACCTTC. Protein: CASSRTTGGTGINYGYTF.

V is TRBV10-3 and J is TRBJ2-7, with TRBD1 identical over 10 bases. The V gene's germline CDR1 is ENHRY and CDR2 SYGVKD. The CDR3 extends over 16 amino acids. Germline trimming cut 5 bases from V and 4 bases from J; bases unmatched to any gene: 11. In DNA form, the CDR3 reads TGTGCCATCAGTCCCGGGACAGGGGTAACTGTATACGAGCAGTACTTC. Residues: CAISPGTGVTVYEQYF.

CDR3 amino acids: CASSQVGGGAYEQYF. The CDR3 coding sequence is TGCGCCAGCAGCCAAGTGGGCGGGGGGGCCTACGAGCAGTACTTC. The rearrangement links TRBV4-1 to TRBJ2-7, with 9 bases aligning to TRBD2. The V gene end was trimmed by 1 base and the J gene end by 2 bases; junction bases not matched to a gene: 3. Per germline, CDR1 MGHRA and CDR2 YSYEKL. The CDR3 has 15 residues.

This clone appeared many times. V usage is TRBV2 and J usage is TRBJ1-1; D is possibly TRBD1 (6 bases). CDR1 and CDR2 (germline): SNHLY, FYNNEI. Trimming took 4 bases from V and 0 from J, leaving 12 bases between them. The length of the CDR3 is 15 residues. The CDR3 loop is CASSARRDMNTEAFF. CDR3 bases: TGTGCCAGCAGTGCCCGCAGGGACATGAACACTGAAGCTTTCTTT.

This clone was counted between two and nine times. The rearrangement joins TRBV4-1 to TRBJ1-5; D gene ambiguous. Trimming left V 0 bases short and J 8 bases short, with 8 bases between. The CDR3 extends over 13 amino acids. The germline gives CDR1 MGHRA, CDR2 YSYEKL. The CDR3 bases are TGCGCCAGCAGCCAAGATCAGGATAAGCCCCAGCATTTT. Amino acid sequence: CASSQDQDKPQHF.

The V and J genes are TRBV6-5 and TRBJ1-6; D gene ambiguous. CDR3 length equals 13 residues. Germline loops: CDR1 MNHEY, CDR2 SVGAGI. With 2 bases removed from V and 8 bases from J, the gap between germline ends came to 7 bases. The CDR3 protein is CASSYGGHSPLHF. Written as DNA, the CDR3 is TGTGCCAGCAGTTACGGAGGCCATTCACCCCTCCACTTT.

The J gene is TRBJ1-4, the V gene TRBV5-6; TRBD1 agrees at 7 bases. V shed 2 bases, J shed 6 bases, and the junction held 4 bases outside the gene matches. The CDR3 runs 14 residues. The germline gives CDR1 SGHDT, CDR2 YYEEEE. The CDR3 loop is CASSLKGADEKLFF. In DNA form, the CDR3 reads TGTGCCAGCAGCTTAAAGGGGGCGGATGAAAAACTGTTTTTT.

The chain carries TRBV11-2 and TRBJ2-5; D is unclear. This CDR3 spans 12 amino acids. Germline values: CDR1 SGHAT, CDR2 FQNNGV. Trimming took 5 bases from V and 0 from J, leaving 4 bases between them. CDR3 in amino acids: CASSRDQETQYF. The CDR3 coding sequence is TGTGCCAGCAGCCGCGACCAAGAGACCCAGTACTTC. The full variable domain, in which reference TRBV11-2 and TRBJ2-5 provide the parts outside the CDR3, is EAGVAQSPRYKIIEKRQSVAFWCNPISGHATLYWYQQILGQGPKLLIQFQNNGVVDDSQLPKDRFSAERLKGVDSTLKIQPAKLEDSAVYLCASSRDQETQYFGPGTRLLVL.

This chain uses TRBV6-5 with TRBJ2-3; maybe TRBD2 (6 bases). With 6 bases removed from V and 3 bases from J, the gap between germline ends came to 16 bases. CDR3 length equals 15 residues. Germline loops: CDR1 MNHEY, CDR2 SVGAGI. The CDR3 region is CASRGTGSGTDTQYF. DNA of the CDR3: TGTGCCAGCAGGGGGACGGGGAGCGGGACAGATACGCAGTATTTT.

This clone was seen more than once but under ten times. The chain carries TRBV21-1 and TRBJ2-7; the listed D gene, TRBD1, was not tested against the DNA. TRBV21-1 is flagged as a pseudogene. The CDR3 is made up of 15 amino acids. Written as DNA, the CDR3 is TGTGCCAGTCCTCGACAGGGGGTACTGTCCTACGAGCAGTACTTC. Amino acid sequence: CASPRQGVLSYEQYF.

The V gene is TRBV5-4, the J gene TRBJ2-7, with 8 bases lining up with TRBD2. The J segment lost 2 bases and the V segment lost 4 bases, leaving 8 bases of the junction unmatched. The CDR3 covers 15 residues. CDR1 and CDR2 (germline): SGHNT, YYREEE (reference sequence). The CDR3 DNA is TGTGCCAGCAGCGCCGGGGGCGGGGGGCCCTACGAGCAGTACTTC. Translating gives CASSAGGGGPYEQYF.

This rearrangement joins TRBV4-2 to TRBJ2-6; the match to TRBD2 covers 8 bases. The CDR3 contains 18 residues. V was clipped by 0 bases and J by 0 bases; unmatched bases: 4. Germline CDR1 reads LGHNA; CDR2 reads YNFKEQ. The CDR3 nucleotides read TGTGCCAGCAGCCAAGATCTCGCGGGGGGCTCTGGGGCCAACGTCCTGACTTTC. This sequence encodes CASSQDLAGGSGANVLTF.

The chain has TRBV7-6 and TRBJ2-3; D remains unclear. The germline V gene encodes CDR1 SGHVS and CDR2 FNYEAQ. The length of the CDR3 is 14 residues. V lost 1 base and J 4 bases, leaving 9 bases between the germline ends. The CDR3, as DNA: TGTGCCAGCAGCTTAGATTCCTCCCCAGATACGCAGTATTTT. Amino acid sequence: CASSLDSSPDTQYF.

The V and J genes are TRBV30 and TRBJ1-6; 8 nucleotides align to TRBD1. The germline gives CDR1 GTSNPN, CDR2 SVGIG (reference sequence). V trimming: 6 bases; J trimming: 6 bases; junction bases outside the gene matches: 7. The CDR3 has 14 residues. CDR3 bases: TGTGCCTGCCCGACAGGGGCAGGTAATTCACCCCTCCACTTT. It translates to CACPTGAGNSPLHF.

V gene TRBV6-5 combines with J gene TRBJ1-6; 8 bases align to TRBD1. The V and J ends lost 6 bases and 6 bases, in that order; junction bases with no gene match: 1. CDR3 length: 13 amino acids. Germline lookup yields CDR1 MNHEY and CDR2 SVGAGI. CDR3 in amino acids: CASSQGANSPLHF. The CDR3 DNA is TGTGCCAGCAGCCAGGGGGCTAATTCACCCCTCCACTTT.

This clone was picked up one time. The chain is built from TRBV10-3 and TRBJ1-4; D is unclear. Germline V gene data show CDR1 as ENHRY and CDR2 as SYGVKD. This CDR3 contains 14 residues. V lost 6 bases to trimming and J lost 5 bases, with 13 bases between them. CDR3 region: CAIREDRGNEKLFF. In nucleotides, the CDR3 is TGTGCCATCAGGGAGGACCGAGGGAATGAAAAACTGTTTTTT.

The chain uses TRBV10-3 and TRBJ2-3, with D possibly being TRBD2 (5 bases). The CDR3 length is 12 residues. Germline V gene data show CDR1 as ENHRY and CDR2 as SYGVKD. Deletions cut 2 bases from V and 7 bases from J, with 7 bases between. Here the CDR3 DNA reads TGTGCCATCAGTGAGCGGAGGAATACGCAGTATTTT. Its translation is CAISERRNTQYF.

The V call is TRBV27, the J call TRBJ2-3, with 13 bases lining up with TRBD2. The germline gives CDR1 MNHEY, CDR2 SMNVEV (reference sequence). This CDR3 spans 16 amino acids. The V and J ends lost 4 bases and 8 bases, in that order; junction bases with no gene match: 9. CDR3 region: CASSSQGLAGTSTQYF. The CDR3 coding sequence is TGTGCCAGCAGTTCGCAGGGACTAGCGGGGACAAGTACGCAGTATTTT.

This clone has more than one count but fewer than ten. The V and J genes are TRBV6-2 or TRBV6-3 and TRBJ2-1; a possible D gene is TRBD2 (5 bases). The CDR3 spans 14 residues. V was pared by 0 bases and J by 9 bases, with 12 bases between. The germline gives CDR1 MNHEY, CDR2 SVGEGT. The CDR3 DNA reads as TGTGCCAGCAGTTACTCCACACTAGAGGGTGAGCAGTTCTTC. It specifies CASSYSTLEGEQFF.

Comment on this clone: The same CDR3 arises from other DNA sequences in this sample as well. The rearrangement links TRBV9 to TRBJ2-7, with 14 bases aligning to TRBD2. This CDR3 spans 15 amino acids. V shed 0 bases and J 5 bases; nucleotides not matched to a gene: 1. CDR1 is SGDLS, CDR2 YYNGEE, per germline. DNA of the CDR3: TGTGCCAGCAGCGTAGGGGGACTAGCGGGGGACGAGCAGTACTTC. The encoded protein is CASSVGGLAGDEQYF.

V and J are TRBV7-8 and TRBJ1-2; 9 nucleotides line up with TRBD1. The CDR3 sequence is 16 residues long. Germline values: CDR1 SGHVS, CDR2 FQNEAQ. V shed 5 bases and J 5 bases; nucleotides not matched to a gene: 12. The CDR3 nucleotides are TGTGCCAGCAGCCCAGGGACAGGGTATAGGATTTATGGCTACACCTTC. The encoded protein is CASSPGTGYRIYGYTF.

The J gene is TRBJ2-2, the V gene TRBV4-1; TRBD2 agrees at 8 bases. With 1 base clipped from V and 5 bases from J, the junction kept 6 bases outside the gene matches. Germline assignment: CDR1 MGHRA and CDR2 YSYEKL. The CDR3 runs to 16 residues. The CDR3 sequence: CASSQGSGVLTGELFF. The CDR3 DNA sequence: TGCGCCAGCAGCCAAGGTAGCGGGGTCCTAACCGGGGAGCTGTTTTTT.

The V gene is TRBV15, the J gene TRBJ1-4; no clear D gene. The CDR3 sequence is 15 residues long. In germline, CDR1 is LNHNV, CDR2 YYDKDF (reference sequence). Trimming cost V 0 bases and J 4 bases, with 9 bases left between them. The CDR3 DNA follows: TGTGCCACCAGCAGAGACAGGCCGCATAATGAAAAACTGTTTTTT. The encoded protein is CATSRDRPHNEKLFF.

V and J are TRBV7-6 and TRBJ1-2; D may be TRBD1 (5 bases). CDR3 length: 17 amino acids. In germline, CDR1 is SGHVS, CDR2 FNYEAQ. The ends were cut back, 0 bases at V and 3 bases at J, with 17 bases in the middle. This CDR3 reads CASSLAALLRQYYGYTF. The CDR3 bases are TGTGCCAGCAGCTTAGCGGCCCTTCTCAGACAGTACTATGGCTACACCTTC.